Shown below are 29 T cell receptor beta chains from a single sample sequenced in a study of OX40 agonist ivuxolimab in advanced cancers. Measured with immunoSEQ multiplex PCR; TCRdb has only the in-frame clones, and not every one. Of 94,000 or so clones in the sample, about 80% were seen once. The starting material was CD4+ or CD8+ T cells sorted from blood, obtained in a trial of the OX40 agonist ivuxolimab. Source of these receptors: an adult with an advanced solid tumor such as melanoma, head and neck, liver or kidney cancer.

The chain employs TRBV12-5 and TRBJ1-5; 9 bases align to TRBD1. Germline V gives CDR1 LGHNT, CDR2 FRNRAP. The junction had 6 bases not matched to a gene; V was cut back by 8 bases and J by 1 base. This CDR3 has 15 residues. CDR3 in DNA: TGTGCTAGTCATGACAGGGGGGGAAGCAATCAGCCCCAGCATTTT. It specifies CASHDRGGSNQPQHF. The full variable domain, in which reference TRBV12-5 and TRBJ1-5 provide the parts outside the CDR3, is DARVTQTPRHKVTEMGQEVTMRCQPILGHNTVFWYRQTMMQGLELLAYFRNRAPLDDSGMPKDRFSAEMPDATLATLKIQPSEPRDSAVYFCASHDRGGSNQPQHFGDGTRLSIL.

On this clone: Other DNA sequences in this sample translate to the same CDR3. The gene calls are TRBV19 and TRBJ2-7; perhaps D is TRBD1 or TRBD2 (5 bases each). V was pared by 8 bases and J by 1 base, with 15 bases between. There are 14 residues in the CDR3. Germline CDR1 and CDR2: LNHDA and SQIVND (reference sequence). For the CDR3, the DNA is TGTGCCAGTTCCGCCGGGACGGGATCCTACGAGCAGTACTTC. It translates to CASSAGTGSYEQYF.

The rearrangement uses TRBV11-2 and TRBJ2-2; TRBD2 might be the D (6 bases). V dropped 5 bases and J dropped 7 bases, with 20 bases sitting between them. The CDR3 consists of 16 residues. Germline V gene data show CDR1 as SGHAT and CDR2 as FQNNGV. For the CDR3, the DNA is TGTGCCAGCAGCCTTAGGGTGGCGGGAAGCATCGGGGAGCTGTTTTTT. This translates into CASSLRVAGSIGELFF.

The chain couples TRBV2 to TRBJ2-7; TRBD2 is a possible D gene (5 bases). The CDR3 totals 14 residues. Germline assignment: CDR1 SNHLY and CDR2 FYNNEI. Between the trimmed V and J ends, which lost 2 bases and 5 bases, there was a span of 13 bases. This chain's CDR3 is CASSEWRRADEQYF. In DNA, the CDR3 is TGTGCCAGCAGTGAATGGAGGCGGGCTGACGAGCAGTACTTC.

This clone showed up just once. The CDR3 is CAWSALGPSTQPQHF. The CDR3 region has the DNA TGTGCCTGGAGTGCACTCGGGCCGTCGACTCAGCCCCAGCATTTT. J is TRBJ1-5 and V is TRBV30; no reliable D call. This CDR3 has 15 residues. V was cut by 1 base and J by 6 bases, with 16 bases left in between. CDR1 GTSNPN and CDR2 SVGIG come from the germline V gene (reference sequence).

This chain joins TRBV19 and TRBJ1-2; TRBD1 matches at 8 bases. Per the germline V gene, CDR1 is LNHDA and CDR2 is SQIVND (reference sequence). Unmatched junction bases numbered 6, after V lost 5 bases and J lost 4 bases. The CDR3 is 14 amino acids. The CDR3 reads CASSLDRAAYGYTF. The DNA for the CDR3 is TGTGCCAGTAGTCTGGACAGGGCGGCCTATGGCTACACCTTC.

J is TRBJ2-1 and V is TRBV7-9; no clear D. The ends were cut back, 4 bases at V and 7 bases at J, with 5 bases in the middle. The CDR3 extends over 11 amino acids. Looked up from germline, CDR1 is SEHNR and CDR2 is FQNEAQ (reference sequence). The CDR3 sequence is CASSSANEQFF. The CDR3 nucleotides are TGTGCCAGCAGCTCCGCTAATGAGCAGTTCTTC. Full variable domain (remainder filled in from reference TRBV7-9 and TRBJ2-1): DTGVSQNPRHKITKRGQNVTFRCDPISEHNRLYWYRQTLGQGPEFLTYFQNEAQLEKSRLLSDRFSAERPKGSFSTLEIQRTEQGDSAMYLCASSSANEQFFGPGTRLTVL.

The rearrangement joins TRBV4-1 to TRBJ2-5; D might be TRBD1 or TRBD2, each matching 5 bases. The J call is in doubt because the DNA end fits TRBJ2-7 better. The length of the CDR3 is 15 residues. Germline V gene data show CDR1 as MGHRA and CDR2 as YSYEKL. The CDR3 region is CASSQVWGSPYEQYF. The CDR3, as DNA: TGCGCCAGCAGCCAAGTCTGGGGGTCGCCCTACGAGCAGTACTTC.

The chain employs TRBV11-2 and TRBJ2-1; 11 positions match TRBD2. V shed 6 bases, J shed 3 bases, and the junction held 4 bases outside the gene matches. The CDR3 extends over 15 amino acids. Germline loops: CDR1 SGHAT, CDR2 FQNNGV. The DNA for the CDR3 is TGTGCCAGCAGAAAGGGACTAGCGGACTACAATGAGCAGTTCTTC. Its translation: CASRKGLADYNEQFF.

This rearrangement joins TRBV15 to TRBJ2-2, with 10 bases that match TRBD1. The V and J ends lost 5 bases and 5 bases, in that order; junction bases with no gene match: 11. Germline loops: CDR1 LNHNV, CDR2 YYDKDF (reference sequence). CDR3 length equals 17 residues. The CDR3 is CATSSIPGTGVTGELFF. As DNA, the CDR3 is TGTGCCACCAGCTCCATCCCCGGGACAGGGGTGACCGGGGAGCTGTTTTTT.

V gene TRBV10-3 combines with J gene TRBJ1-1; no definite D call. The V end was cut by 4 bases, the J end by 4 bases, with 7 bases between. This CDR3 comprises 12 residues. CDR1 is ENHRY and CDR2 is SYGVKD in the germline V gene. The CDR3 DNA sequence: TGTGCCATCAGTGGGGAAGGCACTGAAGCTTTCTTT. Translation: CAISGEGTEAFF.

This chain uses TRBV27 with TRBJ1-1; perhaps TRBD1 as D (5 bases). Germline assignment: CDR1 MNHEY and CDR2 SMNVEV (reference sequence). The CDR3 is 16 amino acids. V dropped 5 bases and J dropped 4 bases, with 20 bases sitting between them. CDR3 residues: CASSPSRGHPITEAFF. Written as DNA, the CDR3 is TGTGCCAGCAGTCCCAGCAGAGGACACCCTATCACTGAAGCTTTCTTT.

The chain combines TRBV29-1 with TRBJ2-7; maybe TRBD1 (6 bases). The CDR3 extends over 14 amino acids. CDR1 and CDR2 from the germline V gene are SQVTM and ANQGSEA. V lost 4 bases and J lost 0, with 13 bases in between. The DNA of the CDR3 is TGCAGCGTTGGGGTGACAGGAGGCTCCTACGAGCAGTACTTC. Translated: CSVGVTGGSYEQYF.

CDR3: CSGADIMNTEAFF. The CDR3 DNA reads TGCAGCGGGGCAGACATCATGAACACTGAAGCTTTCTTT. This chain connects TRBV29-1 to TRBJ1-1; unclear D gene. The CDR3 contains 13 residues. Looked up from germline, CDR1 is SQVTM and CDR2 is ANQGSEA. V was shortened by 7 bases and J by 0 bases, with 12 bases between the two germline ends.

V and J are TRBV5-1 and TRBJ2-7, with D possibly being TRBD1 (6 bases). The CDR3 extends over 16 amino acids. Trimming removed 0 bases at V and 4 bases at J, with 17 bases between. The germline V gene has CDR1 SGHRS and CDR2 YFSETQ. The chain's CDR3 is CASSLARSGGKYEQYF. The CDR3 DNA reads TGCGCCAGCAGCTTGGCCAGGTCTGGGGGCAAGTACGAGCAGTACTTC.

This chain connects TRBV30 to TRBJ1-2; D uncertain. V dropped 0 bases and J dropped 8 bases, with 10 bases sitting between them. CDR1 is GTSNPN, CDR2 SVGIG, per germline (reference sequence). The CDR3 consists of 12 residues. The CDR3 here is CAWSVGGSGYTF. DNA for the CDR3: TGTGCCTGGAGTGTGGGAGGGTCCGGCTACACCTTC.

This chain uses TRBV7-2 with TRBJ1-4, with D tentatively TRBD1 (6 bases). Germline V gene sequence: CDR1 SGHTA, CDR2 FQGNSA. Trimming pared 4 bases from V and 8 bases from J, leaving 17 bases between. This CDR3 spans 15 amino acids. The CDR3 nucleotides read TGTGCCAGCAGCTCAAGCAGGGGAAGATCGGAAAAACTGTTTTTT. Amino acids: CASSSSRGRSEKLFF.

The chain is built from TRBV10-3 and TRBJ2-7; 10 nucleotides match TRBD1. The V gene end was trimmed by 2 bases and the J gene end by 10 bases; junction bases not matched to a gene: 2. The CDR3 length is 12 residues. Germline-derived CDR1 and CDR2 are ENHRY and SYGVKD. CDR3 amino acids: CAISEGDRGQYF. In nucleotides, the CDR3 is TGTGCCATCAGTGAGGGGGACAGGGGACAGTACTTC.

The rearrangement joins TRBV21-1 to TRBJ2-7; TRBD1, the D gene given by the table, was not confirmed from the DNA. TRBV21-1 is flagged as a pseudogene. This CDR3 is built from 16 residues. The CDR3 loop reads CASSSGIEPPSYEQYF. The CDR3, as DNA: TGTGCCAGCAGCTCAGGGATCGAACCTCCTTCCTACGAGCAGTACTTC.

The V gene is TRBV9, the J gene TRBJ2-1; D possibly corresponds to TRBD2 (5 bases). V lost 1 base to trimming and J lost 10 bases, with 12 bases between them. This CDR3 has 13 amino acids. CDR1 SGDLS and CDR2 YYNGEE come from the germline V gene. In DNA, the CDR3 is TGTGCCAGCAGCGTATTTTCGACGGGAGAGCAGTTCTTC. Encoded protein: CASSVFSTGEQFF. The variable domain in full, with the rest retrieved from reference TRBV9 and TRBJ2-1, is DSGVTQTPKHLITATGQRVTLRCSPRSGDLSVYWYQQSLDQGLQFLIQYYNGEERAKGNILERFSAQQFPDLHSELNLSSLELGDSALYFCASSVFSTGEQFFGPGTRLTVL.

The chain carries TRBV11-1 and TRBJ1-6; maybe TRBD1 (5 bases). This CDR3 has 15 amino acids. CDR1 and CDR2 (germline): SGHAT, FQDESV (reference sequence). Between the trimmed V and J ends, which lost 4 bases and 11 bases, there was a span of 18 bases. As DNA, the CDR3 is TGTGCCAGCAGCTCAAGGGGCGCCGGGGAGACACCCCTCCACTTT. This sequence encodes CASSSRGAGETPLHF.

This clone was seen only once. CDR3 in amino acids: CASSSLAGGGELFF. In DNA form, the CDR3 reads TGTGCCAGTAGTAGTCTAGCGGGGGGCGGGGAGCTGTTTTTT. The rearrangement joins TRBV19 to TRBJ2-2; 11 bases align to TRBD2. Germline CDR1 and CDR2: LNHDA and SQIVND (reference sequence). The CDR3 loop spans 14 amino acids. V was pared by 4 bases and J by 7 bases, with 2 bases of the junction left unmatched. The full variable domain, with the rest looked up from reference TRBV19 and TRBJ2-2, is DGGITQSPKYLFRKEGQNVTLSCEQNLNHDAMYWYRQDPGQGLRLIYYSQIVNDFQKGDIAEGYSVSREKKESFPLTVTSAQKNPTAFYLCASSSLAGGGELFFGEGSRLTVL.

The chain uses TRBV5-1 and TRBJ2-1, with 9 bases identical to TRBD2. The V segment lost 0 bases and the J segment 8 bases; nucleotides outside the gene matches: 6. From germline, CDR1 is SGHRS and CDR2 YFSETQ. CDR3 size: 15 residues. This chain's CDR3 is CASSLGAGGPYEQFF. The CDR3 DNA follows: TGCGCCAGCAGCTTGGGGGCGGGAGGGCCCTATGAGCAGTTCTTC.

A few counts support this clone. This rearrangement joins TRBV7-2 to TRBJ2-3; TRBD2 matches at 9 bases. The CDR3 contains 16 residues. With V trimmed by 2 bases and J by 4 bases, 7 bases remained unmatched. Germline CDR1 and CDR2: SGHTA and FQGNSA. In DNA, the CDR3 is TGTGCCAGCAGCTTATTTAGCGGGGGACATTCAGATACGCAGTATTTT. Its protein is CASSLFSGGHSDTQYF.

This chain joins TRBV7-2 and TRBJ2-7; 8 bases align to TRBD2. Trimming removed 6 bases from V and 2 bases from J; junction bases left unmatched: 9. The germline V gene has CDR1 SGHTA and CDR2 FQGNSA. This CDR3 comprises 15 residues. The chain's CDR3 is CASSLGTSGTYEQYF. In DNA form, the CDR3 reads TGTGCCAGCAGTTTGGGTACTAGCGGCACCTACGAGCAGTACTTC.

This clone has at least ten counts. The V and J genes are TRBV5-1 and TRBJ2-1, with D uncertain. Trimming stripped 5 bases from V and 8 bases from J, with 14 bases between. Per germline, CDR1 SGHRS and CDR2 YFSETQ. The length of the CDR3 is 13 residues. The CDR3 loop reads CASRGLTNDEQFF. Written as DNA, the CDR3 is TGCGCCAGCAGGGGTTTGACCAACGATGAGCAGTTCTTC.

The chain employs TRBV18 and TRBJ2-7; D gene unclear. V dropped 6 bases and J dropped 1 base, with 4 bases sitting between them. CDR1 is KGHSH and CDR2 is LQKENI in the germline V gene. There are 11 residues in the CDR3. In DNA form, the CDR3 reads TGTGCCAGCTCGACGTCCTACGAGCAGTACTTC. Translating gives CASSTSYEQYF. Together with reference TRBV18 and TRBJ2-7, the CDR3 gives the full variable domain: NAGVMQNPRHLVRRRGQEARLRCSPMKGHSHVYWYRQLPEEGLKFMVYLQKENIIDESGMPKERFSAEFPKEGPSILRIQQVVRGDSAAYFCASSTSYEQYFGPGTRLTVT.

The CDR3 loop is CASSGLGYEQYF. The CDR3 bases are TGTGCCAGCTCCGGTTTGGGCTACGAGCAGTACTTC. This sequence joins TRBV18 and TRBJ2-7; no definite D call. In germline, CDR1 is KGHSH, CDR2 LQKENI. The ends were cut back, 6 bases at V and 3 bases at J, with 9 bases in the middle. The length of the CDR3 is 12 residues.

The chain employs TRBV4-3 and TRBJ2-2; the match to TRBD2 covers 7 bases. This CDR3 has 16 residues. The V gene end was trimmed by 1 base and the J gene end by 5 bases; junction bases not matched to a gene: 7. CDR1 is LGHNA and CDR2 is YSLEER in the germline V gene. For the CDR3, the DNA is TGCGCCAGCAGCCAAGTAACGAGGGGAGGGACCGGGGAGCTGTTTTTT. It encodes CASSQVTRGGTGELFF.